The entry below describes one T cell receptor (beta chain). What it binds is unknown. CDR1 and CDR2 from the germline V gene are MNHEY and SMNVEV (reference sequence). Trimming at V came to 6 bases and at J to 7 bases, leaving 8 bases not matched to a gene. The CDR3 sequence is 13 residues long. The sample belongs to a study of T cell responses to AZD1222 COVID-19 vaccine. Study-level points and caveats: Baseline seropositives among AZD1222 recipients totaled only 5 or 6. White British ancestry dominated among donors, who included more females, and clonal diversity was possibly underestimated.

Only in-frame clones appear in the TCRdb table, and some are missing; sequencing was by immunoSEQ multiplex PCR. The table includes roughly 130,000 clones, over 75% detected once. Specimen: peripheral blood, collected on day 0 of AZD1222 vaccination. This TCR came from an adult in good health. The chain joins TRBV27 to TRBJ1-1; 7 nucleotides line up with TRBD1. CDR3 in amino acids: CASRTIQGGEAFF. The CDR3 bases are TGTGCCAGCAGAACCATCCAGGGGGGTGAAGCTTTCTTT.